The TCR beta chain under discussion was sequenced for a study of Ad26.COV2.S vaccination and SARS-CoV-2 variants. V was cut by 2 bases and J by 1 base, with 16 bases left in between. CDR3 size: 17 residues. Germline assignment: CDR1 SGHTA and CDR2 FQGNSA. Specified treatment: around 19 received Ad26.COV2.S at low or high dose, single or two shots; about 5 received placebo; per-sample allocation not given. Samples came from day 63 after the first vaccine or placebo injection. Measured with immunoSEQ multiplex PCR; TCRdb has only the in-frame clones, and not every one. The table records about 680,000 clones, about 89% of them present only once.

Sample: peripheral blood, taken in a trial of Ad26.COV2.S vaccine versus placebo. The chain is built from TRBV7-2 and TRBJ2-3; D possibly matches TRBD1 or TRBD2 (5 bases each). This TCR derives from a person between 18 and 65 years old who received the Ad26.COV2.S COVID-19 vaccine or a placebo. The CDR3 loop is CASSLNRPGRGTDTQYF. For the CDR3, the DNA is TGTGCCAGCAGCTTAAACCGCCCAGGGCGGGGCACAGATACGCAGTATTTT.